Each of the 10 T cell receptor beta chains below was sequenced from the same sample in a study of regulatory T cells in long-lasting Graves disease. Investigators prepared the TCR beta libraries by applying iRepertoire HTBI primers and Arm-PCR of CDR3 regions. TCRdb re-derived calls from the multiplex PCR reads in MiXCR, one entry per CDR3 protein. The table records about 470,000 distinct CDR3 sequences, under 25% of them present only once. As to time point: persistent/refractory GD, antithyroid drugs over 5 years with positive TRAb. Scientists built the TCR library using RNA that was extracted from PBMCs. Sample: peripheral blood mononuclear cells (PBMCs), taken when the disease was refractory, from a patient treated with antithyroid drugs. Receptors originate from a female donor with Graves disease.

This clonotype was detected many times. This rearrangement joins TRBV5-5 to TRBJ2-5; perhaps TRBD2 as D (7 bases). Germline CDR1 reads SGHKS; CDR2 reads YYEKEE (reference sequence). This CDR3 has 15 residues. Trimming removed 3 bases at V and 5 bases at J, with 17 bases between. The chain's CDR3 is CASSYFEGGAETQYF. The CDR3 region has the DNA TGTGCCAGCAGCTACTTTGAGGGGGGGGCTGAGACCCAGTACTTC.

This clonotype was counted ten times or more. This chain uses TRBV2 with TRBJ2-5; D might be TRBD2 (6 bases). CDR1 is SNHLY, CDR2 FYNNEI, per germline. This CDR3 is 14 amino acids long. Trimming removed 6 bases from V and 5 bases from J, with 16 bases in between. The CDR3 DNA follows: TGTGCCAGCAGCCGGTCGGGAGACAGCGAGACCCAGTACTTC. It codes for CASSRSGDSETQYF.

This clonotype was counted ten times or more. The rearrangement uses TRBV28 and TRBJ2-7; D perhaps matches TRBD2 (6 bases). The CDR3 totals 13 residues. Looked up from germline, CDR1 is MDHEN and CDR2 is SYDVKM. Trimming took 7 bases from V and 4 from J, leaving 14 bases between them. The CDR3 loop reads CASTTGVAYEQYF. CDR3 nucleotide sequence: TGTGCCAGCACCACGGGAGTGGCGTACGAGCAGTACTTC.

This clonotype was picked up many times. This chain uses TRBV11-3 with TRBJ2-7, with 7 bases that match TRBD2. The CDR3 loop spans 15 amino acids. The V segment lost 2 bases and the J segment 4 bases; nucleotides outside the gene matches: 8. Germline CDR1 is SGHNT and CDR2 is YENEEA. DNA of the CDR3: TGTGCCAGCAGCTTATTTGCGGGAGAAGGGTACGAGCAGTACTTC. It yields the protein CASSLFAGEGYEQYF.

This clonotype was detected a few times. The chain combines TRBV6-2 or TRBV6-3 with TRBJ2-7; TRBD1 or TRBD2 may be the D gene (5 bases each). V was trimmed by 2 bases and J by 7 bases, leaving 18 bases between them. CDR3 length equals 15 residues. CDR1 is MNHEY and CDR2 is SVGEGT in the germline V gene. The CDR3, as DNA: TGTGCCAGCAGTTACCGGGACGTTTCATTGGGGGAGCAGTACTTC. Protein sequence: CASSYRDVSLGEQYF.

This clonotype was observed a handful of times. The rearrangement uses TRBV7-9 and TRBJ2-7; D might be TRBD1 (5 bases). The CDR3 consists of 16 residues. CDR1 and CDR2 from the germline V gene are SEHNR and FQNEAQ (reference sequence). The V gene lost 4 bases and the J gene lost 2 bases, with 18 bases spanning the gap. The CDR3 DNA sequence: TGTGCCAGCAGCTCTCGCAGGGTTTACAGTCCCTACGAGCAGTACTTC. This encodes CASSSRRVYSPYEQYF.

This chain links TRBV2 with TRBJ2-3; D unresolved. There are 15 residues in the CDR3. Germline loops: CDR1 SNHLY, CDR2 FYNNEI. V was clipped by 1 base and J by 4 bases, with 12 bases between them. CDR3 in amino acids: CASSEVYGSADTQYF. CDR3 DNA: TGTGCCAGCAGTGAAGTCTACGGAAGCGCAGATACGCAGTATTTT. Drawing the rest from reference TRBV2 and TRBJ2-3, the complete variable domain is EPEVTQTPSHQVTQMGQEVILRCVPISNHLYFYWYRQILGQKVEFLVSFYNNEISEKSEIFDDQFSVERPDGSNFTLKIRSTKLEDSAMYFCASSEVYGSADTQYFGPGTRLTVL.

The chain joins TRBV7-3 to TRBJ2-7, with D possibly being TRBD1 or TRBD2 (5 bases each). Germline lookup yields CDR1 SGHTA and CDR2 FQGTGA. This CDR3 contains 15 residues. Trimming stripped 5 bases from V and 4 bases from J, with 18 bases between. CDR3 DNA: TGTGCCAGCAGCCCAACACCGGGACGGATTTACGAGCAGTACTTC. This gives the protein CASSPTPGRIYEQYF. The full variable domain, rest sourced from reference TRBV7-3 and TRBJ2-7, is GAGVSQTPSNKVTEKGKYVELRCDPISGHTALYWYRQSLGQGPEFLIYFQGTGAADDSGLPNDRFFAVRPEGSVSTLKIQRTERGDSAVYLCASSPTPGRIYEQYFGPGTRLTVT.

This chain connects TRBV11-1 to TRBJ1-1, with 12 bases aligning to TRBD1. The J segment lost 6 bases and the V segment lost 5 bases, leaving 7 bases of the junction unmatched. The germline CDR1 and CDR2 sequences are SGHAT and FQDESV (reference sequence). There are 15 residues in the CDR3. The DNA of the CDR3 is TGTGCCAGCAGCACCCGGGACAGGGGGCCACCTGAAGCTTTCTTT. Amino acids: CASSTRDRGPPEAFF.

The chain couples TRBV3-1 to TRBJ2-2, with 9 bases matching TRBD1. The CDR3 is 17 residues long. V lost 3 bases and J lost 4; bases outside the gene matches: 9. Germline V gene lookup returns CDR1 LGHDT and CDR2 YNNKEL (reference sequence). Written as DNA, the CDR3 is TGTGCCAGCAGCCATCTAACAGGGGGCGCCACCACCGGGGAGCTGTTTTTT. It translates to CASSHLTGGATTGELFF.